Listed below are T cell receptor beta chains from one sample, sequenced in a study of T-cell reconstitution after alpha-beta-depleted transplantation in children. MiXCR was run by TCRdb on the PCR reads, yielding one entry per CDR3 protein. There are a few hundred thousand distinct CDR3 sequences in the sample; 10% occur only once, and roughly 2.5% lies in the top ten. The starting material was PBMCs from the stem cell graft donor, obtained from the stem cell graft. Receptors were obtained from a human donor who donated a stem cell graft to a child with acute lymphoblastic leukemia. CDR3s leave out the opening cysteine and the closing phenylalanine or tryptophan. The D gene is left open where the match is weak.

CDR3 protein,V gene,J gene,D gene
AWSPDYSYEQY,TRBV30,TRBJ2-7,.
ASSLDRVGTGELF,TRBV7-2,TRBJ2-2,.
ASHNFGGNQPQH,TRBV12-3/TRBV12-4,TRBJ1-5,.
ATSRLSRRKANIQY,TRBV15,TRBJ2-4,.
ASSLGTFSSYNEQF,TRBV11-2,TRBJ2-1,.
ASSQGPGTGGLGTEAF,TRBV3-1,TRBJ1-1,TRBD1
AISDLAGDPYEQY,TRBV10-3,TRBJ2-7,TRBD2
ASSYRGNEQF,TRBV7-6,TRBJ2-1,.
ASSPQTGATSGANVLT,TRBV4-2,TRBJ2-6,TRBD1
SARKRSSYEQY,TRBV20-1,TRBJ2-7,.
ASSLKGTGVWEQY,TRBV7-2,TRBJ2-7,TRBD1
SVEEAHTQY,TRBV29-1,TRBJ2-3,.
ASSLDRGQFSYEQY,TRBV5-6,TRBJ2-7,TRBD1
ASSLTGSGTYNEQF,TRBV7-2,TRBJ2-1,TRBD2
ASSLVETGNNEQF,TRBV5-1,TRBJ2-1,TRBD1
ASSGPKDPIAV,TRBV2,TRBJ2-7,.
SATAPQGQETQY,TRBV20-1,TRBJ2-5,.
ASKVLYLSYEQY,TRBV27,TRBJ2-7,.
ASGDYEQY,TRBV9,TRBJ2-7,.
ASSERGQGQPQH,TRBV12-3/TRBV12-4,TRBJ1-5,TRBD1
ASSQGLAGGEEQF,TRBV4-3,TRBJ2-1,TRBD2
ASRGLAGDYNEQF,TRBV2,TRBJ2-1,TRBD2
ASSTTGMNTEAF,TRBV12-3/TRBV12-4,TRBJ1-1,TRBD1
ASSLGQPQH,TRBV28,TRBJ1-5,.
ASSRGYTGELF,TRBV7-3,TRBJ2-2,.
ASTPTTDTQY,TRBV7-2,TRBJ2-3,.
AENDPSYFLGRAYEQY,TRBV10-3,TRBJ2-7,TRBD2
SVGEEGSSRTDTQY,TRBV29-1,TRBJ2-3,.
ASSLGSIQGQY,TRBV7-9,TRBJ2-7,.
ASSEIPTAYGYT,TRBV6-2/TRBV6-3,TRBJ1-2,.
ASSQVPPDTQY,TRBV14,TRBJ2-3,.
ASSSYSGTGHTDTQY,TRBV28,TRBJ2-3,TRBD1
ASSPSGPVYNEQF,TRBV7-8,TRBJ2-1,.
ASSGTGPYEQY,TRBV7-9,TRBJ2-7,TRBD1
ASSDERQGPAETQY,TRBV3-1,TRBJ2-5,TRBD1